Below are 13 T cell receptor beta chains sequenced from a single sample in a study of T cells in Graves' hyperthyroidism and ophthalmopathy. Researchers took RNA transcripts and amplified the TCR beta CDR3 regions from them. Initially, a first-round RT-PCR of the TCR CDR3 employed the HTBI primer set. TCRdb reprocessed the multiplex PCR reads with MiXCR, giving one entry per CDR3 protein. The data show approximately 420,000 distinct CDR3 sequences, around 13% seen once. Source material: blood. All receptors derive from a woman in her late teens or twenties with Graves' hyperthyroidism.

Ten or more counts support this clonotype. The chain has TRBV6-2 or TRBV6-3 and TRBJ1-2; possibly TRBD1 for D (5 bases). The CDR3 sequence is 16 residues long. Germline-derived CDR1 and CDR2 are MNHEY and SVGEGT. Trimming took 0 bases from V and 5 from J, leaving 16 bases between them. The CDR3 here is CASSYSNQGAIYGYTF. CDR3 coding DNA: TGTGCCAGCAGTTACTCGAACCAGGGAGCAATTTATGGCTACACCTTC.

This clonotype occurred many times. This sequence joins TRBV28 and TRBJ2-7; D unclear. The germline V gene encodes CDR1 MDHEN and CDR2 SYDVKM. The CDR3 runs 12 residues. Trimming removed 6 bases at V and 2 bases at J, with 8 bases between. The CDR3 region is CASSVLTYEQYF. The DNA for the CDR3 is TGTGCCAGCAGCGTTCTAACCTACGAGCAGTACTTC. The entire variable domain, with the rest obtained from reference TRBV28 and TRBJ2-7, is as follows: DVKVTQSSRYLVKRTGEKVFLECVQDMDHENMFWYRQDPGLGLRLIYFSYDVKMKEKGDIPEGYSVSREKKERFSLILESASTNQTSMYLCASSVLTYEQYFGPGTRLTVT.

This clonotype was counted ten times or more. This chain joins TRBV7-2 and TRBJ2-3, with D perhaps matching TRBD1 (5 bases). The CDR3 is made up of 14 amino acids. The V and J ends lost 2 bases and 4 bases respectively, with 10 bases between them. Per the germline V gene, CDR1 is SGHTA and CDR2 is FQGNSA. The CDR3 DNA is TGTGCCAGCAGCTTAAGACAGTCCCCAGATACGCAGTATTTT. It translates to CASSLRQSPDTQYF.

Ten or more counts support this clonotype. The chain recombines TRBV27 with TRBJ2-1, with D perhaps TRBD2 (5 bases). CDR1 MNHEY and CDR2 SMNVEV come from the germline V gene (reference sequence). Trimming took 7 bases from V and 5 from J, leaving 12 bases between them. The CDR3 runs 13 residues. This chain's CDR3 is CASTTEADNEQFF. CDR3 bases: TGTGCCAGCACCACGGAAGCGGACAATGAGCAGTTCTTC.

This clonotype showed up many times. The chain carries TRBV30 and TRBJ2-7; 7 bases fit TRBD1. The V and J ends lost 5 bases and 6 bases, in that order; junction bases with no gene match: 10. The CDR3 consists of 13 residues. Germline V gives CDR1 GTSNPN, CDR2 SVGIG (reference sequence). CDR3 amino acids: CAWATGTAREQYF. The CDR3 DNA reads as TGTGCCTGGGCCACCGGGACAGCGCGCGAGCAGTACTTC.

This clonotype was observed many times. V and J are TRBV11-3 and TRBJ2-7, with TRBD1 matching over 8 bases. After removal of 0 bases from V and 7 bases from J, the junction contained 2 bases not matched to a gene. Germline assignment: CDR1 SGHNT and CDR2 YENEEA. The CDR3 is 13 amino acids. CDR3 loop: CASSLEDRAEQYF. The CDR3 DNA is TGTGCCAGCAGCTTAGAGGACAGGGCAGAGCAGTACTTC.

This clonotype was detected a few times. The genes are TRBV20-1 and TRBJ2-5, with no clear D. In germline, CDR1 is DFQATT, CDR2 SNEGSKA (reference sequence). Between the trimmed V and J ends, which lost 0 bases and 4 bases, there was a span of 12 bases. The CDR3 is 14 residues long. The CDR3 here is CSARDFRHLETQYF. The CDR3, as DNA: TGCAGTGCTAGAGATTTTCGACATCTAGAGACCCAGTACTTC.

This clonotype was seen many times. This rearrangement joins TRBV12-3 or TRBV12-4 to TRBJ2-5, with D uncertain. The V end lost 6 bases, the J end lost 2 bases, and 10 bases lay between the germline ends. This CDR3 is 13 amino acids long. CDR3 residues: CASSVFPQETQYF. The CDR3 region has the DNA TGTGCCAGCAGCGTCTTCCCACAAGAGACCCAGTACTTC.

There are many counts of this clonotype. V gene TRBV6-2 or TRBV6-3 combines with J gene TRBJ2-7; D possibly matches TRBD1 or TRBD2 (5 bases each). The V end was cut by 7 bases, the J end by 4 bases, with 20 bases between. CDR1 MNHEY and CDR2 SVGEGT come from the germline V gene. The CDR3 runs to 15 residues. In DNA form, the CDR3 reads TGTGCCAGCACCAACTCAAGGTTGGGGGATTACGAGCAGTACTTC. Its translation: CASTNSRLGDYEQYF.

This clonotype appeared many times. This chain connects TRBV27 to TRBJ2-1; D gene unclear. V was trimmed by 3 bases and J by 8 bases, leaving 17 bases between them. The germline V gene has CDR1 MNHEY and CDR2 SMNVEV (reference sequence). This CDR3 has 15 amino acids. In DNA form, the CDR3 reads TGTGCCAGCAGTTTGTTCCCCTCCAGGTTGGATGAGCAGTTCTTC. It is translated as CASSLFPSRLDEQFF.

This clonotype has a count of ten or more. This sequence joins TRBV5-1 and TRBJ2-3; either TRBD1 or TRBD2 may fit D (5 bases each). Germline values: CDR1 SGHRS, CDR2 YFSETQ. The CDR3 spans 16 residues. V lost 4 bases and J 0 bases, leaving 15 bases between the germline ends. The CDR3 sequence: CASSIWDGSSTDTQYF. In nucleotides, the CDR3 is TGCGCCAGCAGCATCTGGGACGGATCTAGCACAGATACGCAGTATTTT.

This clonotype was recorded a few times. The chain combines TRBV9 with TRBJ2-7; 7 bases match TRBD1. The CDR3 contains 15 residues. Germline CDR1 reads SGDLS; CDR2 reads YYNGEE. The J segment lost 2 bases and the V segment lost 0 bases, leaving 5 bases of the junction unmatched. CDR3 in amino acids: CASSVGDSSTYEQYF. The DNA for the CDR3 is TGTGCCAGCAGCGTAGGGGACAGCTCGACCTACGAGCAGTACTTC.

This clonotype was found many times. The rearrangement uses TRBV6-2 or TRBV6-3 and TRBJ2-7; D is undetermined. V was cut by 3 bases and J by 3 bases, with 15 bases left in between. This CDR3 spans 15 amino acids. Germline V gene data show CDR1 as MNHEY and CDR2 as SVGEGT. CDR3 region: CASSYPLGPRYEQYF. The CDR3 bases are TGTGCCAGCAGTTATCCCTTGGGCCCCCGCTACGAGCAGTACTTC.